This T cell receptor (beta chain) originates from a study of T cell repertoires and Cas9 in healthy adults. About the research overall: CD4 and CD8 compartments: SpCas9-reactive T cells profiled for potency, cytotoxicity, lineage.

Notes on the study in general: Reportedly, SpCas9-reactive effector T cell proliferation and function were mitigated by SpCas9-reactive Tregs in vitro.

The repertoire was sequenced with immunoSEQ multiplex PCR; TCRdb's copy has only in-frame clones and lacks some. The sample lists tens of thousands of clones, roughly nine tenths occurring once. On this clone: What it binds is not known.

The germline V gene encodes CDR1 SGHTA and CDR2 FQGNSA. The CDR3 consists of 16 residues. Trimming took 1 base from V and 0 from J; bases not matched to a gene: 3. The sequence derives from a human donor in good health. V gene TRBV7-2 combines with J gene TRBJ2-3; 8 nucleotides align to TRBD2. Source material: CD4+ effector T cells (CD127+, CD25-, CD137-, CD154-) from PBMCs; culture status not recorded. In DNA form, the CDR3 reads TGTGCCAGCAGCTTAGGCAGCGGGGGAAGCACAGATACGCAGTATTTT. It codes for CASSLGSGGSTDTQYF.